The present entry profiles one T cell receptor (beta chain) with its context. What it binds is not known. The data were taken from a study of cytomegalovirus exposure and HLA in healthy donors. The wider study: Genetic ancestry analysis placed about 76% of the 400 or so donors that were genotyped in the Caucasian-associated cluster. Study-wide results and caveats: The authors reported that TCR beta sequences could predict HLA-A and HLA-B alleles. These predictions were accurate for most subjects in the first cohort. Listed as cytomegalovirus-associated were approximately 160 TCR beta chains.

Participants comprised healthy donors of bone marrow. Primers for the PCR totalled 60 Vbeta and 13 Jbeta. Assay: immunoSEQ multiplex PCR; the TCRdb copy retains only in-frame clones and omits some. The data contain under 200,000 clones, around 80% of them singletons. Per the germline V gene, CDR1 is ENHRY and CDR2 is SYGVKD. The CDR3 contains 13 residues. V was pared by 3 bases and J by 3 bases, with 9 bases between. The sequence was obtained from a human donor in good health. The genes are TRBV10-3 and TRBJ2-7; D unresolved. Sequenced sample: PBMCs. The CDR3 reads CAISDTSGYEQYF. CDR3 nucleotides: TGTGCCATCAGTGACACGTCAGGCTACGAGCAGTACTTC.